This passage covers 26 T cell receptor beta chains from one sample sequenced in a study of siplizumab effects on memory and regulatory T cells. Measured with immunoSEQ multiplex PCR; TCRdb has only the in-frame clones, and not every one. The profile covers approximately 100,000 clones, with around 90% appearing a single time and 0.65% to 0.9% taken by the ten largest. Sequenced: Tregs sorted from blood. The receptor source for this set is a human donor in good health.

The chain recombines TRBV2 with TRBJ1-5; 7 positions agree with TRBD1. The ends lost 7 bases at V and 4 bases at J; junction bases unmatched: 4. CDR3 length: 13 amino acids. Germline CDR1 reads SNHLY; CDR2 reads FYNNEI. In DNA, the CDR3 is TGTGCCAGCAACAGGGGTGGGAATCAGCCCCAGCATTTT. Protein: CASNRGGNQPQHF.

The CDR3 is CASSYGTSDVNEQFF. The CDR3 DNA reads TGTGCCAGCAGTTACGGGACTAGCGATGTCAATGAGCAGTTCTTC. The rearrangement joins TRBV6-5 to TRBJ2-1, with TRBD2 matching 10 bases. CDR1 and CDR2 (germline): MNHEY, SVGAGI. V gave up 2 bases and J gave up 6 bases; unmatched junction bases: 4. This CDR3 spans 15 amino acids.

The chain has TRBV6-1 and TRBJ2-7; D uncertain. The CDR3 is made up of 15 amino acids. V shed 0 bases and J shed 3 bases, with 12 bases lying between them. From germline, CDR1 is MNHNS and CDR2 SASEGT. The CDR3 DNA sequence: TGTGCCAGCAGTGAAGCGCGTTTGTCAGACTACGAGCAGTACTTC. This translates into CASSEARLSDYEQYF.

The rearrangement joins TRBV7-9 to TRBJ2-7; no firm D call. This CDR3 is built from 12 residues. Germline assignment: CDR1 SEHNR and CDR2 FQNEAQ (reference sequence). V was shortened by 1 base and J by 3 bases, with 4 bases between the two germline ends. The DNA for the CDR3 is TGTGCCAGCAGCTTAGAATACTACGAGCAGTACTTC. Its translation is CASSLEYYEQYF.

The chain carries TRBV6-5 and TRBJ1-2; D is uncertain. V was shortened by 2 bases and J by 3 bases, with 10 bases between the two germline ends. The germline CDR1 and CDR2 sequences are MNHEY and SVGAGI. The CDR3 loop spans 14 amino acids. CDR3 DNA: TGTGCCAGCAGTTACGGGCCACGGGACTATGGCTACACCTTC. Translated, it gives CASSYGPRDYGYTF.

The chain joins TRBV2 to TRBJ2-1, with D perhaps being TRBD1 or TRBD2 (5 bases each). The CDR3 spans 14 residues. From germline, CDR1 is SNHLY and CDR2 FYNNEI. V was cut by 8 bases and J by 2 bases, with 13 bases left in between. For the CDR3, the DNA is TGTGCCAGCCGAGGGGCGGGCGCCTACAATGAGCAGTTCTTC. Its translation: CASRGAGAYNEQFF.

V usage is TRBV10-3 and J usage is TRBJ2-7; D gene uncertain. The CDR3 consists of 13 residues. The ends were cut back, 3 bases at V and 2 bases at J, with 8 bases in the middle. Germline CDR1 reads ENHRY; CDR2 reads SYGVKD. CDR3 DNA: TGTGCCATCAGTGAATGGCAGACCTACGAGCAGTACTTC. This translates into CAISEWQTYEQYF.

This chain links TRBV11-2 with TRBJ2-3, with 7 bases aligning to TRBD2. The trim removed 6 bases at V and 3 bases at J, leaving 9 bases unmatched. CDR1 is SGHAT, CDR2 FQNNGV, per germline. This CDR3 has 15 amino acids. For the CDR3, the DNA is TGTGCCAGCAGGCGACTAGCTGGGATTACAGATACGCAGTATTTT. Its translation is CASRRLAGITDTQYF.

The chain recombines TRBV5-6 with TRBJ2-7; D assignment may be TRBD1 or TRBD2 (5 bases each). The CDR3 consists of 14 residues. Germline loops: CDR1 SGHDT, CDR2 YYEEEE. The V end lost 4 bases, the J end lost 11 bases, and 22 bases lay between the germline ends. The CDR3 protein is CASSPPGTPTGKYF. As DNA, the CDR3 is TGTGCCAGCAGCCCACCCGGGACCCCGACTGGGAAGTACTTC.

The V gene is TRBV7-6, the J gene TRBJ2-1; D is uncertain. V gave up 5 bases and J gave up 3 bases, with 11 bases separating them. Germline V gives CDR1 SGHVS, CDR2 FNYEAQ. CDR3 length: 14 residues. The CDR3 region has the DNA TGTGCCAGCAGCCAACAACCTAACTACAATGAGCAGTTCTTC. Protein product: CASSQQPNYNEQFF.

A single count supports this clone. The rearrangement joins TRBV4-1 to TRBJ2-1; D is perhaps TRBD1 or TRBD2 (5 bases each). CDR3 length: 16 amino acids. Germline CDR1 reads MGHRA; CDR2 reads YSYEKL. V was cut by 5 bases and J by 5 bases, with 19 bases left in between. The CDR3 here is CASSATEGTTNNEQFF. In DNA form, the CDR3 reads TGCGCCAGCAGCGCAACGGAAGGGACCACGAACAATGAGCAGTTCTTC.

The chain links TRBV4-2 to TRBJ2-2; D not certain. CDR1 LGHNA and CDR2 YNFKEQ come from the germline V gene. The V end was cut by 0 bases, the J end by 1 base, with 6 bases between. The CDR3 covers 15 residues. The chain's CDR3 is CASSQDGMNTGELFF. DNA of the CDR3: TGTGCCAGCAGCCAAGATGGGATGAACACCGGGGAGCTGTTTTTT.

The J gene is TRBJ1-3, the V gene TRBV6-5; D remains unclear. The V end was cut by 0 bases, the J end by 0 bases, with 6 bases between. The CDR3 extends over 15 amino acids. Per germline, CDR1 MNHEY and CDR2 SVGAGI. The CDR3 here is CASSYSLSSGNTIYF. The CDR3 DNA sequence: TGTGCCAGCAGTTACTCCCTGTCCTCTGGAAACACCATATATTTT.

The V gene is TRBV6-5, the J gene TRBJ2-3, with TRBD1 as a possible D gene (5 bases). Germline lookup yields CDR1 MNHEY and CDR2 SVGAGI. V was shortened by 6 bases and J by 6 bases, with 16 bases between the two germline ends. CDR3 length equals 14 residues. CDR3 sequence reads: CASSKTRAWDTQYF. In DNA form, the CDR3 reads TGTGCCAGCAGCAAGACCAGGGCGTGGGATACGCAGTATTTT.

The chain combines TRBV6-5 with TRBJ2-7, with D possibly TRBD1 on 5 matching bases. The CDR3 consists of 13 residues. The germline V gene has CDR1 MNHEY and CDR2 SVGAGI. V lost 6 bases, J lost 8 bases, and 17 bases lay in between. DNA for the CDR3: TGTGCCAGCAGCTACGACAGATGGGATCAGCAGTACTTC. Amino acid sequence: CASSYDRWDQQYF.

In this sample, this clone turned up once. The chain links TRBV19 to TRBJ2-7; D gene ambiguous. The germline V gene encodes CDR1 LNHDA and CDR2 SQIVND (reference sequence). This CDR3 comprises 13 residues. The V gene lost 6 bases and the J gene lost 7 bases, with 16 bases spanning the gap. The CDR3 DNA follows: TGTGCCAGTAGCATCACGCGGAGACGGGAGCAGTACTTC. Protein sequence: CASSITRRREQYF. Full variable domain (rest looked up from reference TRBV19 and TRBJ2-7): DGGITQSPKYLFRKEGQNVTLSCEQNLNHDAMYWYRQDPGQGLRLIYYSQIVNDFQKGDIAEGYSVSREKKESFPLTVTSAQKNPTAFYLCASSITRRREQYFGPGTRLTVT.

This clone appeared once. This chain connects TRBV7-9 to TRBJ1-1, with no clear D. CDR1 and CDR2 from the germline V gene are SEHNR and FQNEAQ (reference sequence). V was trimmed by 3 bases and J by 4 bases, leaving 6 bases between them. There are 12 residues in the CDR3. CDR3 loop: CASSLLATEAFF. In DNA form, the CDR3 reads TGTGCCAGCAGCTTGCTGGCCACTGAAGCTTTCTTT.

The rearrangement links TRBV28 to TRBJ2-7; 9 bases agree with TRBD1. V lost 6 bases to trimming and J lost 2 bases; unmatched junction nucleotides: 5. CDR1 MDHEN and CDR2 SYDVKM come from the germline V gene. The length of the CDR3 is 14 residues. In DNA, the CDR3 is TGTGCCAGCAGAGCGACAGGGGGTACCTACGAGCAGTACTTC. It yields the protein CASRATGGTYEQYF.

The V and J genes are TRBV6-6 and TRBJ1-2; TRBD1 matches 8 bases. From germline, CDR1 is MNHNY and CDR2 SVGAGI (reference sequence). With V trimmed by 4 bases and J by 8 bases, 12 bases remained unmatched. The CDR3 is made up of 15 amino acids. The DNA for the CDR3 is TGTGCCAGCAGTTTTAGACAGGGGCGAAGTATCGGCTACACCTTC. It specifies CASSFRQGRSIGYTF.

The chain uses TRBV2 and TRBJ2-2; D remains ambiguous. Germline CDR1 reads SNHLY; CDR2 reads FYNNEI. The V gene lost 4 bases and the J gene lost 2 bases, with 8 bases spanning the gap. The CDR3 consists of 14 residues. CDR3 sequence: CASSGTQNTGELFF. The CDR3 bases are TGTGCCAGCAGTGGAACTCAAAACACCGGGGAGCTGTTTTTT.

V and J are TRBV5-1 and TRBJ2-5; 7 bases are a match to TRBD2. Germline V gene sequence: CDR1 SGHRS, CDR2 YFSETQ. V was pared by 4 bases and J by 1 base, with 7 bases of the junction left unmatched. This CDR3 comprises 15 residues. The CDR3 nucleotides read TGCGCCAGCAGCGTCCCGCGGGGGAGCCAAGAGACCCAGTACTTC. Its protein product is CASSVPRGSQETQYF. The full variable domain, its missing parts supplied by reference TRBV5-1 and TRBJ2-5, is KAGVTQTPRYLIKTRGQQVTLSCSPISGHRSVSWYQQTPGQGLQFLFEYFSETQRNKGNFPGRFSGRQFSNSRSEMNVSTLELGDSALYLCASSVPRGSQETQYFGPGTRLLVL.

CDR3 protein: CASSPRDGYGYTF. In DNA, the CDR3 is TGCGCCAGCAGCCCCAGGGACGGCTATGGCTACACCTTC. V and J are TRBV5-1 and TRBJ1-2; tentatively, D is TRBD1 (5 bases). In germline, CDR1 is SGHRS, CDR2 YFSETQ. V was clipped by 4 bases and J by 4 bases, with 11 bases between them. The CDR3 consists of 13 residues.

V and J are TRBV5-1 and TRBJ2-7, with 8 nucleotides matching TRBD2. This CDR3 is 15 amino acids long. The V segment lost 4 bases and the J segment 5 bases; nucleotides outside the gene matches: 11. CDR1 is SGHRS and CDR2 is YFSETQ in the germline V gene. CDR3 loop: CASSPRSGSGHEQYF. CDR3 DNA: TGCGCCAGCAGCCCCCGCAGCGGGAGCGGCCACGAGCAGTACTTC.

CDR3 coding DNA: TGTGCCAGTAAGATGGAGACAGGGGTCTCACCCCTCCACTTT. Amino acid sequence: CASKMETGVSPLHF. The chain joins TRBV19 to TRBJ1-6; 8 positions agree with TRBD1. Looked up from germline, CDR1 is LNHDA and CDR2 is SQIVND (reference sequence). The CDR3 runs to 14 residues. With 7 bases clipped from V and 10 bases from J, the junction kept 9 bases outside the gene matches.

This chain uses TRBV6-5 with TRBJ1-2; D gene uncertain. The V end lost 0 bases, the J end lost 8 bases, and 13 bases lay between the germline ends. From germline, CDR1 is MNHEY and CDR2 SVGAGI. This CDR3 is 14 amino acids long. CDR3 residues: CASSYSILIRGYTF. CDR3 DNA: TGTGCCAGCAGTTACTCGATACTGATTCGGGGCTACACCTTC.

The CDR3 loop is CASSMPTRGIVYGYTF. CDR3 nucleotides: TGTGCCAGTAGCATGCCAACCAGGGGAATTGTCTATGGCTACACCTTC. The V call is TRBV19, the J call TRBJ1-2; weak D call: TRBD1 (6 bases). V was pared by 6 bases and J by 4 bases, with 21 bases between. CDR3 length: 16 amino acids. CDR1 and CDR2 (germline): LNHDA, SQIVND (reference sequence). The whole variable domain, remainder taken from reference TRBV19 and TRBJ1-2, is DGGITQSPKYLFRKEGQNVTLSCEQNLNHDAMYWYRQDPGQGLRLIYYSQIVNDFQKGDIAEGYSVSREKKESFPLTVTSAQKNPTAFYLCASSMPTRGIVYGYTFGSGTRLTVV.